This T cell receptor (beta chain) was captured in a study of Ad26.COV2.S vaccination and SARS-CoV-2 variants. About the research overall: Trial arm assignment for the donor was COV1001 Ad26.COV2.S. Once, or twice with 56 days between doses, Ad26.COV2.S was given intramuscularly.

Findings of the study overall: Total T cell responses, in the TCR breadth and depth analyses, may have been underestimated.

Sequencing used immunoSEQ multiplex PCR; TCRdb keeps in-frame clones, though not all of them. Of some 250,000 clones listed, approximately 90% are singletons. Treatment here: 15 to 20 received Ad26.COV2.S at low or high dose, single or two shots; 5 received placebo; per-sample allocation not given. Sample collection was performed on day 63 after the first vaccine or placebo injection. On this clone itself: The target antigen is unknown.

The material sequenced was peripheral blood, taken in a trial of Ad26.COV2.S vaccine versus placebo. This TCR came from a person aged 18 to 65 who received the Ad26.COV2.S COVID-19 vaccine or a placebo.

The DNA for the CDR3 is TGTGCCAGCAGCCCCCGACAGGGAGGGGAGACCCAGTACTTC. Encoded protein: CASSPRQGGETQYF. The chain links TRBV28 to TRBJ2-5; D may match TRBD1 or TRBD2 (7 bases each). The length of the CDR3 is 14 residues. Trimming took off 6 bases at V and 5 bases at J, with 16 bases between the two ends. From germline, CDR1 is MDHEN and CDR2 SYDVKM.